These T cell receptor beta chains were read from a single sample in a study of blood T cell repertoires in COVID-19. The assay was immunoSEQ multiplex PCR, and TCRdb's table has in-frame clones only and misses some. The sample lists some 90,000 clones, roughly 90% seen once, with over 15% in the top ten. The sequenced sample consisted of peripheral blood. Source of these receptors: a woman of 80 years or more with acute or convalescent COVID-19. Both conserved end residues are part of each CDR3. The D gene is left open where the match is weak. Some rows have no size entry. The others give once, few or many, or a class for an expanded clone.

>once|TRBV7-8|TRBJ2-7|TRBD2
CASSLGGTSGAYEQYF
TGTGCCAGCAGCTTAGGTGGGACTAGCGGGGCCTACGAGCAGTACTTC
>-|TRBV7-8|TRBJ1-1|-
CASSLTLNTEAFF
TGTGCCAGCAGCTTGACTTTGAACACTGAAGCTTTCTTT
>-|TRBV5-8|TRBJ1-2|TRBD1
CASSRDRGLAGGYTF
TGTGCCAGCAGCAGGGACAGGGGGCTTGCCGGTGGCTACACCTTC
>-|TRBV12-3/TRBV12-4|TRBJ1-2|-
CASSLSGNYGYTF
TGTGCCAGCAGTTTATCGGGAAACTATGGCTACACCTTC
>once|TRBV28|TRBJ2-2|-
CASSFSIRDTGELFF
TGTGCCAGCAGTTTCTCAATCAGGGACACCGGGGAGCTGTTTTTT
>-|TRBV5-5|TRBJ2-7|TRBD1
CASSVRGGQGFYEQYF
TGTGCCAGCAGCGTCCGCGGGGGACAGGGTTTCTACGAGCAGTACTTC
>-|TRBV7-2|TRBJ2-7|-
CASSSATAYEQYF
TGTGCCAGCAGCTCCGCTACCGCCTACGAGCAGTACTTC
>-|TRBV3-1/TRBV3-2|TRBJ1-6|TRBD1
CASSQGQSRHSPLHF
TGTGCCAGCAGCCAGGGACAGTCCAGGCATTCACCCCTCCACTTT
>-|TRBV3-1/TRBV3-2|TRBJ2-1|-
CASSQEGSSYNEQFF
TGTGCCAGCAGCCAAGAGGGGAGCTCCTACAATGAGCAGTTCTTC
>-|TRBV5-6|TRBJ2-3|-
CASSGGAGRSLQSTDTQYF
TGTGCCAGCAGCGGGGGCGCTGGGCGAAGCCTACAGAGCACAGATACGCAGTATTTT
>-|TRBV7-2|TRBJ2-2|TRBD2
CASSWLGASGGPNTGELFF
TGTGCCAGCAGCTGGCTTGGGGCTAGCGGGGGCCCGAACACCGGGGAGCTGTTTTTT
>-|TRBV28|TRBJ1-5|TRBD1
CASSLDRVINQPQHF
TGTGCCAGCAGTTTAGACAGGGTTATCAATCAGCCCCAGCATTTT
>few|TRBV19|TRBJ1-6|-
CASSRDFSSYNSPLHF
TGTGCCAGTAGTAGGGACTTCAGCTCCTATAATTCACCCCTCCACTTT
>-|TRBV7-6|TRBJ1-4|-
CASSLWPGTNEKLFF
TGTGCCAGCAGCTTATGGCCCGGGACTAATGAAAAACTGTTTTTT
>-|TRBV18|TRBJ2-1|-
CASSPPTGEQFF
TGTGCCAGCTCACCACCGACGGGTGAGCAGTTCTTC
>few|TRBV5-1|TRBJ2-5|TRBD2
CASSFQRGPQETQYF
TGCGCCAGCAGCTTCCAGCGGGGGCCCCAAGAGACCCAGTACTTC
>-|TRBV18|TRBJ2-7|-
CASSPQPGTSSYEQYF
TGTGCCAGCTCACCACAGCCGGGTACCAGCTCCTACGAGCAGTACTTC
>once|TRBV24-1|TRBJ2-2|-
CATSDTALLGRRAGELFF
TGTGCCACCAGTGATACCGCTCTTCTAGGGCGCAGGGCCGGGGAGCTGTTTTTT
>few|TRBV3-1/TRBV3-2|TRBJ2-3|TRBD2
CASSQARAGGPATQYF
TGTGCCAGCAGCCAAGCGAGAGCGGGGGGGCCCGCTACGCAGTATTTT
>-|TRBV11-2|TRBJ1-4|-
CASSSLTKINEKLFF
TGTGCCAGCAGCTCCTTGACAAAGATTAATGAAAAACTGTTTTTT
>-|TRBV5-1|TRBJ1-3|TRBD1
CASSLALQGSGNTIYF
TGCGCCAGCAGCCTGGCGCTACAGGGGTCAGGAAACACCATATATTTT
>-|TRBV5-4|TRBJ2-3|-
CASSLRLGTDTQYF
TGTGCCAGCAGCCTCCGACTCGGCACAGATACGCAGTATTTT
>-|TRBV10-3|TRBJ1-2|-
CAISDGENYGYTF
TGTGCCATCAGTGATGGAGAAAACTATGGCTACACCTTC
>-|TRBV6-5|TRBJ2-7|TRBD1
CASSYGTGGPYEQYF
TGTGCCAGCAGTTACGGGACAGGGGGCCCCTACGAGCAGTACTTC
>few|TRBV5-4|TRBJ1-4|TRBD1
CASSLQQGRNEKLFF
TGTGCCAGCAGCTTGCAACAGGGGCGTAATGAAAAACTGTTTTTT
>-|TRBV27|TRBJ2-4|TRBD2
CASTQFGLAGGIDKNIQYF
TGTGCCAGCACCCAGTTCGGACTAGCGGGGGGGATTGACAAAAACATTCAGTACTTT
>-|TRBV7-2|TRBJ2-2|-
CASSPGLFTGELFF
TGTGCCAGCAGCCCTGGACTTTTCACCGGGGAGCTGTTTTTT
>-|TRBV4-1|TRBJ1-1|-
CASSPQPTGRPTEAFF
TGCGCCAGCAGCCCCCAACCGACAGGTCGTCCCACTGAAGCTTTCTTT
>-|TRBV6-6|TRBJ2-7|-
CATAMQVGEQYF
TGTGCCACCGCGATGCAGGTTGGCGAGCAGTACTTC
>-|TRBV21-1|TRBJ1-1|-
CASSKEGQGGPVNTEAFF
TGTGCCAGCAGCAAAGAAGGCCAGGGGGGACCTGTGAACACTGAAGCTTTCTTT
>-|TRBV7-2|TRBJ2-1|TRBD1
CASRSGGTGYNEQFF
TGTGCCAGCAGATCAGGGGGGACAGGGTACAATGAGCAGTTCTTC
>-|TRBV2|TRBJ1-5|-
CASSEQLNQPQHF
TGTGCCAGCAGTGAACAGTTAAATCAGCCCCAGCATTTT
>-|TRBV6-1|TRBJ1-5|-
CASSEASIRRGQPQHF
TGTGCCAGCAGTGAAGCGAGTATAAGGAGGGGCCAGCCCCAGCATTTT
>-|TRBV7-3|TRBJ2-2|-
CASSRYIAGELFF
TGTGCCAGCAGCCGCTATATTGCCGGGGAGCTGTTTTTT
>once|TRBV3-1/TRBV3-2|TRBJ2-7|TRBD1
CASSYSTGGFQYF
TGTGCCAGCAGCTACTCTACAGGGGGCTTTCAGTACTTC
>-|TRBV7-6|TRBJ1-4|-
CASSPWTQGRNFEKLFF
TGTGCCAGCAGCCCGTGGACACAGGGCCGCAATTTTGAAAAACTGTTTTTT
>-|TRBV3-1/TRBV3-2|TRBJ2-5|TRBD2
CASSQGGASGQETQYF
TGTGCCAGCAGCCAAGGGGGTGCTAGCGGGCAAGAGACCCAGTACTTC
>-|TRBV19|TRBJ2-5|-
CASSSLEGWEETQYF
TGTGCCAGTAGTAGTTTAGAGGGTTGGGAAGAGACCCAGTACTTC
>-|TRBV5-1|TRBJ2-5|TRBD2
CASSPGLAGGTQYF
TGCGCCAGCAGCCCAGGACTAGCGGGGGGGACCCAGTACTTC
>-|TRBV3-1/TRBV3-2|TRBJ2-7|TRBD2
CASSRLPSTSANAYEQYF
TGTGCCAGCAGCCGGCTCCCCTCTACTAGCGCTAACGCCTACGAGCAGTACTTC
>-|TRBV7-3|TRBJ1-5|-
CASSLTHTGNSNQPQHF
TGTGCCAGCAGCTTAACCCATACAGGGAATAGCAATCAGCCCCAGCATTTT
>-|TRBV27|TRBJ2-2|-
CASKRTGTLNTGELFF
TGTGCCAGCAAAAGGACCGGGACATTGAACACCGGGGAGCTGTTTTTT